The T cell receptor (beta chain) described here comes from a study of T-cell reconstitution after alpha-beta-depleted transplantation in children. Trimming removed 8 bases at V and 0 bases at J, with 11 bases between. CDR3 size: 13 residues. Germline V gene lookup returns CDR1 MNHEY and CDR2 SVGAGI. During its preparation, the TCRbeta library received unique molecular identifiers. In TCRdb, the PCR reads were re-called with MiXCR into one record per CDR3 protein. The table has 440,000 or so distinct CDR3 sequences, roughly 11% seen once. This receptor was identified in a human donor who donated a stem cell graft to a child with acute myeloid leukemia. The material was PBMCs from the stem cell graft donor, obtained from the stem cell graft. V gene TRBV6-5 combines with J gene TRBJ2-7, with a possible D match to TRBD1 (5 bases). CDR3 region: CASGAVPSYEQYF. For the CDR3, the DNA is TGTGCCAGCGGGGCGGTCCCCTCCTACGAGCAGTACTTC.